The T cell receptor beta chain under discussion was sequenced for a study of cytomegalovirus exposure and HLA in healthy donors. Regarding this clone: Its antigen is unknown.

The PCR had 60 Vbeta and 13 Jbeta primers. The repertoire was sequenced with immunoSEQ multiplex PCR; TCRdb's copy has only in-frame clones and lacks some. The top ten hold over 4% of the sample, which has over 100,000 clones, about 70% seen once. V trimming: 2 bases; J trimming: 4 bases; junction bases outside the gene matches: 5. The CDR3 is 16 residues long. Germline V gene lookup returns CDR1 WNHNN and CDR2 SYGVQD (reference sequence). Overall study findings and caveats: Association with HLA alleles at 0.05 false discovery rate was found for roughly 17,000 TCR beta sequences in a later analysis. Despite most TCR sequences being rare, some public TCRs occurred in many donors.

This TCR derives from a man aged 25-45 years in good health and CMV-seropositive. This chain links TRBV10-1 with TRBJ2-1; 10 bases map to TRBD1. The sequenced sample was PBMCs. In DNA, the CDR3 is TGCGCCAGCAGTGAGAGGTTGGGACAGGGGTACAATGAGCAGTTCTTC. As protein: CASSERLGQGYNEQFF.